Presented here are 8 T cell receptor beta chains from one specimen sequenced in a study of early T cells in non-severe SARS-CoV-2 infection. TCRdb used MiXCR to reprocess the 5' RACE reads, holding one entry per CDR3 protein. The sample lists 75,000 to 90,000 distinct CDR3 sequences, roughly 13% occurring once. The sequenced sample was whole blood. Receptors originate from an adult who was a healthcare worker with PCR-confirmed SARS-CoV-2 infection or an uninfected control (not recorded which).

The chain links TRBV20-1 to TRBJ2-7; 9 positions agree with TRBD1. Losses at the gene ends were 0 bases for V and 4 bases for J; bases not matched to a gene: 7. Germline-derived CDR1 and CDR2 are DFQATT and SNEGSKA (reference sequence). The CDR3 length is 15 residues. CDR3 sequence (DNA): TGCAGTGCTAGAGATCCCGGGACAGGGACTTACGAGCAGTACTTC. This sequence encodes CSARDPGTGTYEQYF.

This clonotype has more than one count but fewer than ten. The rearrangement uses TRBV29-1 and TRBJ1-1; D remains ambiguous. Germline lookup yields CDR1 SQVTM and CDR2 ANQGSEA. Trimming pared 4 bases from V and 0 bases from J, leaving 9 bases between. This CDR3 has 13 residues. CDR3 DNA: TGCAGCGTTGTAGGAGATTTGAACACTGAAGCTTTCTTT. It translates to CSVVGDLNTEAFF.

This clonotype has at least ten counts. The gene calls are TRBV29-1 and TRBJ1-1; D is undetermined. This CDR3 is 13 amino acids long. CDR1 and CDR2 from the germline V gene are SQVTM and ANQGSEA. Trimming removed 7 bases from V and 4 bases from J, with 16 bases in between. The CDR3 DNA reads as TGCAGCGCACCGGGGATCATGGGCACTGAAGCTTTCTTT. Amino acid sequence: CSAPGIMGTEAFF.

There are many counts of this clonotype. The rearrangement links TRBV7-2 to TRBJ2-7; D remains unclear. V lost 5 bases and J 2 bases, leaving 7 bases between the germline ends. This CDR3 is 12 amino acids long. Germline CDR1 is SGHTA and CDR2 is FQGNSA. DNA for the CDR3: TGTGCCAGCAGCCCCAACGCCTACGAGCAGTACTTC. Encoded protein: CASSPNAYEQYF.

This chain joins TRBV24-1 and TRBJ1-1; 8 bases are shared with TRBD1. Trimming took 4 bases from V and 10 from J; bases not matched to a gene: 7. The V gene's germline CDR1 is KGHDR and CDR2 SFDVKD. The CDR3 runs 13 residues. The CDR3 loop is CATSDPRQGRAFF. The CDR3 region has the DNA TGTGCCACCAGTGACCCTCGACAGGGGAGAGCTTTCTTT.

The table lists this clonotype with many counts. V and J are TRBV19 and TRBJ2-7, with a weak D call TRBD1 (5 bases). The CDR3 length is 15 residues. Germline V gives CDR1 LNHDA, CDR2 SQIVND (reference sequence). Trimming shortened V by 7 bases and J by 2 bases, and 18 bases separated the two germline ends. As DNA, the CDR3 is TGTGCCAGTAATGGGGCAGCGATTTTAACCTACGAGCAGTACTTC. Protein product: CASNGAAILTYEQYF.

This clonotype was seen many times. This chain joins TRBV7-2 and TRBJ1-6; D gene ambiguous. Germline V gives CDR1 SGHTA, CDR2 FQGNSA. The CDR3 spans 17 residues. Trimming removed 1 base at V and 0 bases at J, with 10 bases between. The CDR3, as DNA: TGTGCCAGCAGCTTAGGTTATGGGTTCTCCTATAATTCACCCCTCCACTTT. Its protein is CASSLGYGFSYNSPLHF.

This clonotype has a count of ten or more. The rearrangement uses TRBV19 and TRBJ1-5; weak D call: TRBD1 (5 bases). The germline V and J ends were trimmed by 3 bases and 6 bases, with 9 bases remaining between them. The CDR3 totals 13 residues. CDR1 is LNHDA and CDR2 is SQIVND in the germline V gene (reference sequence). The CDR3 sequence: CASSIEGVQPQHF. DNA of the CDR3: TGTGCCAGTAGTATCGAAGGGGTTCAGCCCCAGCATTTT.